These 14 T cell receptor beta chains originate from one sample sequenced in a study of blood T cells in healthy people across ages. The second PCR ran roughly 7 to 12 cycles with a sample-barcoded 5' primer and J-beta primers. Using its own MiXCR run on the 5' RACE reads, TCRdb lists one record per CDR3 protein. The sample holds about 1.4 million distinct CDR3 sequences, approximately 59% seen once. Sequencing was performed on blood. Receptors were obtained from a man aged 18 to 30 in good health.

The chain couples TRBV6-1 to TRBJ2-1; TRBD2 matches 12 bases. CDR3 length: 18 residues. V dropped 5 bases and J dropped 0; count of bases not matched to a gene: 8. CDR1 and CDR2 from the germline V gene are MNHNS and SASEGT. This CDR3 is CASSTARLAGDSYNEQFF. The CDR3, as DNA: TGTGCCAGCAGTACCGCCCGACTAGCGGGAGACTCCTACAATGAGCAGTTCTTC.

This clonotype was detected a few times. This chain links TRBV7-2 with TRBJ2-3; D is undetermined. V was clipped by 0 bases and J by 2 bases, with 6 bases between them. The CDR3 is 14 residues long. Germline V gene sequence: CDR1 SGHTA, CDR2 FQGNSA. The DNA for the CDR3 is TGTGCCAGCAGCTTAGCGGCAGCCACAGATACGCAGTATTTT. Translation gives CASSLAAATDTQYF.

Concerning this clonotype itself: A much larger clone lies a single base off, so this may be a read error. J is TRBJ2-6 and V is TRBV4-3; D possibly corresponds to TRBD1 (5 bases). The CDR3 has 14 residues. CDR1 LGHNA and CDR2 YSLEER come from the germline V gene. CDR3 sequence reads: CASSQGPGANFLTF. The CDR3 region has the DNA TGCGCCAGCAGCCAGGGCCCTGGGGCCAACTTCCTGACTTTC.

With respect to this clonotype: The junction and the germline gene differ at one end; a read error may be behind it. The chain recombines TRBV7-2 with TRBJ2-5; TRBD2 aligns across 13 bases. Judging by the DNA end, TRBJ2-7 fits better; the J call may be wrong. This CDR3 region has 17 residues. Germline CDR1 and CDR2: SGHTA and FQGNSA. The CDR3 region is CASSLAPGTSGAYEQYF. CDR3 nucleotides: TGTGCCAGCAGTTTAGCCCCCGGGACTAGCGGGGCCTACGAGCAGTACTTC.

The CDR3 DNA reads TGCAGCGTTGAGGGCAGCCACGAAGCTTTCTTT. Translation gives CSVEGSHEAFF. J is TRBJ1-1 and V is TRBV29-1; D unresolved. The germline CDR1 and CDR2 sequences are SQVTM and ANQGSEA. This CDR3 has 11 residues. Trimming pared 3 bases from V and 8 bases from J, leaving 10 bases between.

This chain uses TRBV24-1 with TRBJ2-5, with 10 bases matching TRBD1. TRBJ2-7 explains the end of the DNA better; the J call may be wrong. This CDR3 has 16 amino acids. Per germline, CDR1 KGHDR and CDR2 SFDVKD. The CDR3 DNA follows: TGTGCCACCAGTGATTATTCCGGGACAGGGGACTACGAGCAGTACTTC. Translation: CATSDYSGTGDYEQYF.

CDR3 nucleotide sequence: TGCAGTGCTGGACCAGGGCCCCTATATGAAAAACTGTTTTTT. Amino acid sequence: CSAGPGPLYEKLFF. V is TRBV20-1 and J is TRBJ1-4, with D tentatively TRBD1 (5 bases). Trimming stripped 5 bases from V and 6 bases from J, with 16 bases between. In germline, CDR1 is DFQATT, CDR2 SNEGSKA (reference sequence). This CDR3 spans 14 amino acids.

This chain connects TRBV20-1 to TRBJ2-1, with 7 positions matching TRBD1. From germline, CDR1 is DFQATT and CDR2 SNEGSKA (reference sequence). Trimming took 6 bases from V and 0 from J; bases not matched to a gene: 8. The CDR3 runs 15 residues. Here the CDR3 DNA reads TGCAGTGCCAGACAGACAGGGCTCTCCTACAATGAGCAGTTCTTC. Amino acid sequence: CSARQTGLSYNEQFF.

V is TRBV11-2 and J is TRBJ2-3; D remains unclear. The CDR3 covers 14 residues. Germline lookup yields CDR1 SGHAT and CDR2 FQNNGV. The CDR3 spells CAAKGEASTDTQYF. The CDR3 DNA is TGTGCAGCTAAGGGCGAGGCGAGCACAGATACGCAGTATTTT.

This clonotype was counted a few times. V usage is TRBV12-3 or TRBV12-4 and J usage is TRBJ1-2, with D maybe TRBD1 (5 bases). The CDR3 spans 12 residues. Trimming removed 5 bases from V and 3 bases from J, with 7 bases in between. The CDR3 DNA is TGTGCCAGCAGTACAGGCTACTATGGCTACACCTTC. It specifies CASSTGYYGYTF.

The CDR3 sequence: CASSYGAPGQGISGYTF. For the CDR3, the DNA is TGTGCCAGCAGTTACGGGGCCCCGGGACAGGGTATCTCTGGCTACACCTTC. V gene TRBV6-5 combines with J gene TRBJ1-2; 9 bases match TRBD1. The germline CDR1 and CDR2 sequences are MNHEY and SVGAGI. The CDR3 is 17 amino acids. The V segment lost 2 bases and the J segment 7 bases; nucleotides outside the gene matches: 14.

The rearrangement uses TRBV25-1 and TRBJ2-2; D uncertain. From germline, CDR1 is MGHDK and CDR2 SYGVNS. The CDR3 runs to 13 residues. V was clipped by 3 bases and J by 3 bases, with 5 bases between them. CDR3 DNA sequence: TGTGCCAGCAGTGATAGATACACCGGGGAGCTGTTTTTT. The encoded protein is CASSDRYTGELFF.

This clonotype was seen only a few times. J is TRBJ2-7 and V is TRBV29-1, with D uncertain. Trimming pared 6 bases from V and 4 bases from J, leaving 13 bases between. CDR3 length equals 12 residues. CDR1 and CDR2 from the germline V gene are SQVTM and ANQGSEA. CDR3 protein: CSVVTVRYEQYF. CDR3 coding DNA: TGCAGCGTGGTCACGGTTAGGTACGAGCAGTACTTC.

The rearrangement links TRBV6-5 to TRBJ2-5; TRBD1 matches at 9 bases. This CDR3 comprises 16 residues. The V and J ends lost 0 bases and 3 bases, in that order; junction bases with no gene match: 5. Per germline, CDR1 MNHEY and CDR2 SVGAGI. CDR3 sequence: CASSYSRWTGEETQYF. Written as DNA, the CDR3 is TGTGCCAGCAGTTACTCGAGATGGACAGGGGAAGAGACCCAGTACTTC.